This TCR beta chain derives from a study of CD8 T cells in ankylosing spondylitis. TCRdb fed the 5' RACE reads into MiXCR, producing one record per CDR3 protein. The sample contains about 480,000 distinct CDR3 sequences, roughly a sixth of which appear only once. Study-level points and caveats: Made up of eight highly homologous variants, a TCR beta motif appeared characteristic of ankylosing spondylitis blood.

This clonotype has a single count. Antigen unknown. This sequence originates from a male donor with ankylosing spondylitis. Sample: blood, either unsorted or a sorted T cell fraction (not recorded which).

CDR3 region: CASDAGGAVGELFF. CDR3 in DNA: TGTGCCAGCGATGCGGGGGGCGCGGTCGGGGAGCTGTTTTTT. The V and J genes are TRBV6-2 or TRBV6-3 and TRBJ2-2, with TRBD2 identical over 8 bases. Trimming cost V 8 bases and J 7 bases; bases outside gene matches: 9. The length of the CDR3 is 14 residues. CDR1 is MNHEY, CDR2 SVGEGT, per germline.